Sequencing of this T cell receptor (beta chain) was carried out in a study of molecular identifiers for immune sequencing clone quantification. Between the trimmed V and J ends, which lost 1 base and 6 bases, there was a span of 10 bases. The CDR3 runs 13 residues. Germline-derived CDR1 and CDR2 are MNHEY and SMNVEV (reference sequence). MiXCR was run by TCRdb on the PCR reads, yielding one entry per CDR3 protein. Here the sample spans under 600,000 distinct CDR3 sequences, roughly 24% being singletons. Sequenced input: naive CD8+ T cells from blood, with Jurkat cell RNA spiked in. The subset: FACS-sorted CD8+CD4-CCR7+CD45RA+ naive T cells. The chain has TRBV27 and TRBJ2-7; the D gene is possibly TRBD2 (7 bases). The TCR originated in a human donor in good health. Some libraries in this study had Jurkat cell RNA spiked in. This CDR3 reads CASSLWGGSEQYF. The CDR3 nucleotides read TGTGCCAGCAGTTTATGGGGGGGCTCCGAGCAGTACTTC.